In its sample, the clone carrying this T cell receptor beta chain was seen once. This specimen comes from a study of technical replicates of blood from several donors. The table came from immunoSEQ multiplex PCR; TCRdb's copy has only in-frame clones and leaves some out. The repertoire holds tens of thousands of clones, with 92% as singletons. This CDR3 has 14 amino acids. CDR1 is MNHEY and CDR2 is SMNVEV in the germline V gene (reference sequence). Trimming pared 5 bases from V and 4 bases from J, leaving 11 bases between. The clonotype originates from a human donor in good health. The sample taken for sequencing was T cells isolated from PBMCs. The chain couples TRBV27 to TRBJ1-4, with a tentative D call TRBD1 (5 bases). The CDR3 loop is CASSDLQDNEKLFF. The CDR3 nucleotides read TGTGCCAGCAGTGATTTACAGGATAATGAAAAACTGTTTTTT.